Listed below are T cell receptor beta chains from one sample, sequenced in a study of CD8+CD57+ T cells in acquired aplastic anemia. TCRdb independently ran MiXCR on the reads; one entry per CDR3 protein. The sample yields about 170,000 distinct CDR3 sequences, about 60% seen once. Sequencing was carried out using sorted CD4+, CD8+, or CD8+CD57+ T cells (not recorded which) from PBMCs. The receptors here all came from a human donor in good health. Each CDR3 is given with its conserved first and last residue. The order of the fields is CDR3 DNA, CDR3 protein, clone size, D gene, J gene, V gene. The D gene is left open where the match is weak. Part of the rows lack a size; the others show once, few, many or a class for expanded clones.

TGTGCCAGCATTCCTGAGCAGGACAGGCCCCAAGAGACCCAGTACTTC CASIPEQDRPQETQYF NA TRBD1 TRBJ2-5 TRBV9
TGTGCCAGCAGTTTAAGCGGGGGGGCAGATACGCAGTATTTT CASSLSGGADTQYF NA TRBD2 TRBJ2-3 TRBV7-2
TGTGCCACCAGTGTCGACCGGCCCGTCCGACAGGGGGGAAATGAAAAACTGTTTTTT CATSVDRPVRQGGNEKLFF NA TRBD1 TRBJ1-4 TRBV24-1
TGTGCCAGCAGTTCGTCTTCCACCCGGGACGGCTCGATGAACACTGAAGCTTTCTTT CASSSSSTRDGSMNTEAFF once NA TRBJ1-1 TRBV12-3/TRBV12-4
TGTGCTGGGGGCGGGGGCGGGGATACGCAGTATTTT CAGGGGGDTQYF NA NA TRBJ2-3 TRBV7-2
TGTGCCAGCAGCTCAGCACCTCGGGACAAGAGAAACACCATATATTTT CASSSAPRDKRNTIYF NA NA TRBJ1-3 TRBV7-6
TGCGCCAGCAGCCCAACCTTACAGGGCCGAAATGAAAAACTGTTTTTT CASSPTLQGRNEKLFF NA NA TRBJ1-4 TRBV5-1
TGCAGTGCTGCGGGGCGGCTAGCGGGCTACAATGAGCAGTTCTTC CSAAGRLAGYNEQFF NA TRBD2 TRBJ2-1 TRBV20-1
TGTGCCATCAGTGAGTCGATCTTGAGGAATGAGCAGTTCTTC CAISESILRNEQFF NA NA TRBJ2-1 TRBV10-3
TGTGCCAGCAGCACAAATCCGGGACTAGCGGGGGCAGGAACCGGGGAGCTGTTTTTT CASSTNPGLAGAGTGELFF NA TRBD2 TRBJ2-2 TRBV11-2
TGTGCCAGCAGCATGACTAGCGGGGGGGCGTCCTACAATGAGCAGTTCTTC CASSMTSGGASYNEQFF few TRBD2 TRBJ2-1 TRBV7-9
TGTGCCAGCAGTGAAATGCACGACTACCCCGGTGGAACCCAGTACTTC CASSEMHDYPGGTQYF once NA TRBJ2-5 TRBV25-1
TGTGCCATCACGAGAGGAGGACAGAGCTCTGGAAACACCATATATTTT CAITRGGQSSGNTIYF NA NA TRBJ1-3 TRBV10-3
TGTGCCAGCAGCCCATTAGCAGGTGAAGCTTTCTTT CASSPLAGEAFF NA NA TRBJ1-1 TRBV7-3
TGTGCCAGCAGCTATCAGGGGGGCTACACCTTC CASSYQGGYTF NA NA TRBJ1-2 TRBV7-9
TGTGCCAGCAGTGACGGGACGGATACGAACACTGAAGCTTTCTTT CASSDGTDTNTEAFF NA NA TRBJ1-1 TRBV2
TGTGCCAGTAGTCCACAGGGGAAGTTGGCTTTCTTT CASSPQGKLAFF NA TRBD1 TRBJ1-1 TRBV19
TGCAGCGTACGGGACCAGGAGAGTCAGCCCCAGCATTTT CSVRDQESQPQHF many NA TRBJ1-5 TRBV29-1
TGTGCCACCAGCAGTTTGAGCGGGAGTCAAGATACGCAGTATTTT CATSSLSGSQDTQYF NA TRBD2 TRBJ2-3 TRBV15
TGCGCCAGCAGCTTGGTTACAGGGGGCCGGCTCTACGAGCAGTACTTC CASSLVTGGRLYEQYF NA TRBD1 TRBJ2-7 TRBV5-1
TGTGCCAGCAAGATCCTGGGGGGACCTGGAAACACCATATATTTT CASKILGGPGNTIYF NA NA TRBJ1-3 TRBV2
TGTGCCAGCCTGGCGAGCTCCTACAATGAGCAGTTCTTC CASLASSYNEQFF once NA TRBJ2-1 TRBV2
TGTGCCATCAAAAGGAACTACAATGAGCAGTTCTTC CAIKRNYNEQFF NA NA TRBJ2-1 TRBV6-1
TGTGCCATCAGTGACCCGACAGGGGGCGCTTCCAACTATGGCTACACCTTC CAISDPTGGASNYGYTF NA TRBD1 TRBJ1-2 TRBV10-3
TGTGCCAGCGGGGCCATCACTTTCTTT CASGAITFF once NA TRBJ1-1 TRBV7-9
TGCGCCAGCAGCCAAGGGTCACCAGTGGACACCGGGGAGCTGTTTTTT CASSQGSPVDTGELFF many NA TRBJ2-2 TRBV4-3
TGTGCCAGCAGCTGGACCTCTAGGATCCAAGAGACCCAGTACTTC CASSWTSRIQETQYF many NA TRBJ2-5 TRBV5-6
TGCGGAGTTGGGAGGCGGAACTACAATGAGCAGTTCTTC CGVGRRNYNEQFF many NA TRBJ2-1 TRBV20-1
TGCAGTGCTAGCAGCAGGGACTCCTACGAGCAGTACTTC CSASSRDSYEQYF NA NA TRBJ2-7 TRBV20-1
TGTGCCAGCAGCACTCCACAACAGGGGGCGGGAAACACCATATATTTT CASSTPQQGAGNTIYF NA TRBD1 TRBJ1-3 TRBV7-8
TGTGCCAGTAGTATGGGGAATTTTAATTCACCCCTCCACTTT CASSMGNFNSPLHF NA NA TRBJ1-6 TRBV19
TGTGCCAGCAGCTTGTCCGCCGGAGATACGCAGTATTTT CASSLSAGDTQYF NA NA TRBJ2-3 TRBV7-9
TGCAGTGCTAGAAGGCGGGAGCTAGGGGAGACCCAGTACTTC CSARRRELGETQYF NA TRBD2 TRBJ2-5 TRBV20-1
TGTGCCAGCAGGGGAGGAAAAGAGACCCAGTACTTC CASRGGKETQYF many NA TRBJ2-5 TRBV25-1
TGTGCCACCAGTGATATGCTAGCTGGGCTGGATACGCAGTATTTT CATSDMLAGLDTQYF once NA TRBJ2-3 TRBV24-1
TGTGCCATCAGTGAGTACGGGGATGAGCAGTTCTTC CAISEYGDEQFF few NA TRBJ2-1 TRBV10-3
TGTGCCAGCAGCGACACGGGGGGCAATCAGCCCCAGCATTTT CASSDTGGNQPQHF few NA TRBJ1-5 TRBV7-9
TGTGCCAGCAGTGAAACAGGGGCTAACTATGGCTACACCTTC CASSETGANYGYTF NA TRBD1 TRBJ1-2 TRBV25-1
TGTGCCAGCAGTTCTCTAGTGGGACTATACAATGAGCAGTTCTTC CASSSLVGLYNEQFF NA TRBD2 TRBJ2-1 TRBV6-2/TRBV6-3
TGCGCCAGCAGTGAGCCGATGGGGACAGGGGGATACGAGCAGTACTTC CASSEPMGTGGYEQYF few TRBD1 TRBJ2-7 TRBV10-1
TGTGCCAGCAGCACCGGGACAGGGGGCTTAGATTCACCCCTCCACTTT CASSTGTGGLDSPLHF NA TRBD1 TRBJ1-6 TRBV7-9
TGTGCCAGTAGTATGCCGGGACGGACTAATGAAAAACTGTTTTTT CASSMPGRTNEKLFF few NA TRBJ1-4 TRBV19
TGCAGCGTTCCTATCATTGGGACAAGGGAGACCCAGTACTTC CSVPIIGTRETQYF many NA TRBJ2-5 TRBV29-1
TGCAGTGCTAGACTTGGGTACCAAGAGACCCAGTACTTC CSARLGYQETQYF few NA TRBJ2-5 TRBV20-1
TGCAGTGCTAGAAGAGACAGGGATACTGAAGCTTTCTTT CSARRDRDTEAFF NA TRBD1 TRBJ1-1 TRBV20-1
TGTGCCAGTAGTCGAGGTCAGGGGGGCACCTATAATTCACCCCTCCACTTT CASSRGQGGTYNSPLHF NA TRBD1 TRBJ1-6 TRBV19
TGTGCCAGTTGGTCTCCCCCTAACTCCTACGAGCAGTACTTC CASWSPPNSYEQYF NA NA TRBJ2-7 TRBV12-3/TRBV12-4
TGCAGTGTCACCAGGGTTGAGACCCAGTACTTC CSVTRVETQYF once NA TRBJ2-5 TRBV20-1
TGTGCCAGCAGCCTAACTCATGAGCAGTTCTTC CASSLTHEQFF NA NA TRBJ2-1 TRBV2
TGTGCCAGTGAAACCGGGACTAGCGGGTCAGATACGCAGTATTTT CASETGTSGSDTQYF few TRBD2 TRBJ2-3 TRBV19
TGCGCCAGCAGCCAAGGCCGGGCCGAGACCCAGTACTTC CASSQGRAETQYF many NA TRBJ2-5 TRBV4-1
TGTGCCACCAGTGATTGGGGGGGGCAAGGCGGGGAGCTGTTTTTT CATSDWGGQGGELFF NA NA TRBJ2-2 TRBV24-1
TGCGCCAGCAGGGGGTTAGGGACTCGCATCCAAGAGACCCAGTACTTC CASRGLGTRIQETQYF NA NA TRBJ2-5 TRBV25-1
TGCAGCGTTGAGGGGACCGGGACAGGGAAAAATGGGGACTACGAGCAGTACTTC CSVEGTGTGKNGDYEQYF NA TRBD1 TRBJ2-7 TRBV29-1
TGTGCCAGCAGCGTAGGTGAGGGCTACACCTTC CASSVGEGYTF once NA TRBJ1-2 TRBV9